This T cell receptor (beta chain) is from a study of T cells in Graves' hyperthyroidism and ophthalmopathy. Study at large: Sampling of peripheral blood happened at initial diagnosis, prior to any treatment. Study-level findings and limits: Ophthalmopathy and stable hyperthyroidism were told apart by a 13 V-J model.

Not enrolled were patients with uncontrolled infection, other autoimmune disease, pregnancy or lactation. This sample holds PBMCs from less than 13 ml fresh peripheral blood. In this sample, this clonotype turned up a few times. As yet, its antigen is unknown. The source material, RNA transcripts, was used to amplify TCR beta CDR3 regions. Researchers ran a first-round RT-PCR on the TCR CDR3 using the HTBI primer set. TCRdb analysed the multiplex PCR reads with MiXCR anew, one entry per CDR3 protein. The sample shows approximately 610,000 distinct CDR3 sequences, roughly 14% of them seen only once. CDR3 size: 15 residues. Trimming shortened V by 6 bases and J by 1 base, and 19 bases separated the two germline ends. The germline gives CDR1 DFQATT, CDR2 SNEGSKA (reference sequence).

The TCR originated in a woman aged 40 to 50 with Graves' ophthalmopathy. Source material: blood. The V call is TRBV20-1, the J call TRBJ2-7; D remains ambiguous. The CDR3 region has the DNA TGCAGTGCCCGACAATTGACTGCAGGTTCCTACGAGCAGTACTTC. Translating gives CSARQLTAGSYEQYF.